Presented here are 32 T cell receptor beta chains from one specimen sequenced in a study of blood T cells in healthy people across ages. It was with a sample-barcoded 5' primer and a J-beta primer mix that a second PCR of about 7 to 12 cycles was run. MiXCR was run by TCRdb on the 5' RACE reads, yielding one entry per CDR3 protein. The sample has 800,000 to 950,000 distinct CDR3 sequences; about 27% are singletons. These same data were also listed under a study on T cells of mothers and their children.

The sequenced sample consisted of blood. The source is a woman in her forties in good health.

This clonotype was counted at least ten times. J is TRBJ2-4 and V is TRBV7-3; the match to TRBD2 covers 12 bases. Germline V lookup: CDR1 SGHTA, CDR2 FQGTGA. V shed 0 bases, J shed 0 bases, and the junction held 12 bases outside the gene matches. There are 21 residues in the CDR3. The CDR3 here is CASSLTGLSTSGGLAKNIQYF. CDR3 nucleotides: TGTGCCAGCAGCTTAACGGGCCTTAGCACTAGCGGGGGGTTAGCCAAAAACATTCAGTACTTC.

Concerning this clonotype: Being one base from a much bigger clone, this may be a read error. V and J are TRBV7-3 and TRBJ2-1; 9 nucleotides agree with TRBD1. Per germline, CDR1 SGHTA and CDR2 FQGTGA. The CDR3 loop spans 16 amino acids. The CDR3, as DNA: TGTGCCAGCAGCTCCTCCGGGGACAGGGTCAGGAATGTGCAGTTCTTC. Protein product: CASSSSGDRVRNVQFF. The full variable domain, completed using reference TRBV7-3 and TRBJ2-1, is GAGVSQTPSNKVTEKGKYVELRCDPISGHTALYWYRQSLGQGPEFLIYFQGTGAADDSGLPNDRFFAVRPEGSVSTLKIQRTERGDSAVYLCASSSSGDRVRNVQFFGPGTRLTVL.

This clonotype showed up just a few times. The chain recombines TRBV5-1 with TRBJ2-5, with D possibly matching TRBD1 (6 bases). The germline gives CDR1 SGHRS, CDR2 YFSETQ. V was pared by 0 bases and J by 4 bases, with 13 bases between. The length of the CDR3 is 15 residues. CDR3 amino acids: CASSLDVGRGETQYF. CDR3 bases: TGCGCCAGCAGCTTGGATGTAGGCAGGGGAGAGACCCAGTACTTC. Supplemented by reference TRBV5-1 and TRBJ2-5, the full variable domain reads KAGVTQTPRYLIKTRGQQVTLSCSPISGHRSVSWYQQTPGQGLQFLFEYFSETQRNKGNFPGRFSGRQFSNSRSEMNVSTLELGDSALYLCASSLDVGRGETQYFGPGTRLLVL.

This clonotype showed up just a few times. The junction does not match germline at one end; this may be a read error. The chain recombines TRBV6-5 with TRBJ1-3, with no clear D. Germline CDR1 MNHEY, CDR2 SVGAGI. CDR3 size: 14 residues. The CDR3 is CASRPPGSGNTLYF. In nucleotides, the CDR3 is TGTGCCAGCAGACCCCCCGGGTCTGGAAACACCTTATATTTT.

This clonotype was detected ten times or more. The chain combines TRBV28 with TRBJ1-2, with unresolved D. There are 13 residues in the CDR3. Deletions cut 7 bases from V and 3 bases from J, with 12 bases between. Germline V gene lookup returns CDR1 MDHEN and CDR2 SYDVKM. The CDR3 sequence: CASTSGRYYGYTF. CDR3 DNA: TGTGCCAGCACCTCGGGGAGGTACTATGGCTACACCTTC.

The sample holds a few counts of this clonotype. V usage is TRBV9 and J usage is TRBJ2-2; 7 bases agree with TRBD1. The CDR3 covers 15 residues. The germline V gene has CDR1 SGDLS and CDR2 YYNGEE. The V segment lost 3 bases and the J segment 2 bases; nucleotides outside the gene matches: 4. The CDR3 loop is CASSATGLNTGELFF. The CDR3, as DNA: TGTGCCAGCAGCGCGACAGGGCTTAACACCGGGGAGCTGTTTTTT. Using reference TRBV9 and TRBJ2-2 for the parts outside the CDR3, the full variable domain is DSGVTQTPKHLITATGQRVTLRCSPRSGDLSVYWYQQSLDQGLQFLIQYYNGEERAKGNILERFSAQQFPDLHSELNLSSLELGDSALYFCASSATGLNTGELFFGEGSRLTVL.

The chain carries TRBV5-1 and TRBJ1-1; no reliable D call. This CDR3 comprises 14 residues. Between the trimmed V and J ends, which lost 1 base and 8 bases, there was a span of 15 bases. CDR1 SGHRS and CDR2 YFSETQ come from the germline V gene. This CDR3 reads CASSLFSRAQEAFF. CDR3 DNA sequence: TGCGCCAGCAGCTTGTTCTCTAGGGCCCAAGAAGCTTTCTTT.

This clonotype was detected only a few times. This sequence joins TRBV7-9 and TRBJ2-2, with D perhaps being TRBD1 or TRBD2 (5 bases each). CDR3 length: 16 amino acids. The V end was cut by 1 base, the J end by 3 bases, with 12 bases between. Germline V lookup: CDR1 SEHNR, CDR2 FQNEAQ (reference sequence). CDR3 sequence (DNA): TGTGCCAGCAGCTTAGTGCCGGGGCTGGACACCGGGGAGCTGTTTTTT. Its protein is CASSLVPGLDTGELFF.

This clonotype showed up many times. This chain connects TRBV28 to TRBJ1-3; no clear D gene. V lost 6 bases to trimming and J lost 0 bases, with 9 bases between them. This CDR3 has 14 residues. Germline CDR1 and CDR2: MDHEN and SYDVKM. The CDR3 sequence is CASSLGSSGNTIYF. Here the CDR3 DNA reads TGTGCCAGCAGCTTAGGTAGCTCTGGAAACACCATATATTTT.

The chain carries TRBV2 and TRBJ2-1, with 10 bases matching TRBD1. CDR3 length: 15 amino acids. V was pared by 7 bases and J by 6 bases, with 9 bases of the junction left unmatched. CDR1 and CDR2 from the germline V gene are SNHLY and FYNNEI. In DNA form, the CDR3 reads TGTGCCAGCAACGGGGGACAGGGGACCGTCAATGAGCAGTTCTTC. Amino acids: CASNGGQGTVNEQFF.

This clonotype was seen a handful of times. V usage is TRBV7-9 and J usage is TRBJ2-6, with 7 bases lining up with TRBD1. In germline, CDR1 is SEHNR, CDR2 FQNEAQ (reference sequence). The junction had 7 bases not matched to a gene; V was cut back by 5 bases and J by 0 bases. This CDR3 has 17 amino acids. CDR3: CASSPRTGYSGANVLTF. The CDR3 coding sequence is TGTGCCAGCAGCCCAAGGACAGGCTACTCTGGGGCCAACGTCCTGACTTTC.

The chain recombines TRBV9 with TRBJ2-3; D call uncertain. Germline V gene lookup returns CDR1 SGDLS and CDR2 YYNGEE. Trimming took 0 bases from V and 6 from J, leaving 5 bases between them. This CDR3 has 12 amino acids. DNA of the CDR3: TGTGCCAGCAGCGTAGGGGCTGATACGCAGTATTTT. Protein sequence: CASSVGADTQYF.

This clonotype was seen repeatedly, ten times or more. The chain links TRBV12-3 or TRBV12-4 to TRBJ2-4; D might be TRBD1 (5 bases). Between the trimmed V and J ends, which lost 6 bases and 0 bases, there was a span of 18 bases. This CDR3 is built from 17 residues. CDR3 DNA: TGTGCCAGCAGACAGGACGCCGGGTGGGTAGCCAAAAACATTCAGTACTTC. It codes for CASRQDAGWVAKNIQYF.

This chain links TRBV5-1 with TRBJ2-1; 7 nucleotides agree with TRBD1. The V and J ends lost 0 bases and 7 bases, in that order; junction bases with no gene match: 4. The CDR3 has 14 residues. Germline assignment: CDR1 SGHRS and CDR2 YFSETQ. CDR3 sequence reads: CASSLADRANEQFF. The DNA of the CDR3 is TGCGCCAGCAGCTTGGCCGACAGGGCAAATGAGCAGTTCTTC.

This clonotype showed up just a few times. The chain recombines TRBV11-2 with TRBJ1-1, with D possibly TRBD1 on 6 matching bases. Deletions cut 4 bases from V and 4 bases from J, with 16 bases between. The CDR3 length is 15 residues. Per the germline V gene, CDR1 is SGHAT and CDR2 is FQNNGV. CDR3 protein: CASSYFMRGTTEAFF. In DNA form, the CDR3 reads TGTGCCAGCAGCTATTTCATGAGGGGGACCACTGAAGCTTTCTTT.

Only a few counts were recorded for this clonotype. A much larger clone differs by one base, so this may be a read error. V is TRBV7-2 and J is TRBJ2-7; TRBD1 agrees at 10 bases. CDR3 length equals 15 residues. CDR1 is SGHTA and CDR2 is FQGNSA in the germline V gene. This CDR3 is CASSSRDRGSYGQYF. The CDR3 region has the DNA TGTGCCAGCAGCTCCCGGGACAGGGGATCCTACGGGCAGTACTTC. The whole variable domain, remainder taken from reference TRBV7-2 and TRBJ2-7, is GAGVSQSPSNKVTEKGKDVELRCDPISGHTALYWYRQSLGQGLEFLIYFQGNSAPDKSGLPSDRFSAERTGGSVSTLTIQRTQQEDSAVYLCASSSRDRGSYGQYFGPGTRLTVT.

In regard to this clonotype: This may be a read error: a much more frequent sequence differs by one nucleotide. The rearrangement links TRBV28 to TRBJ2-1; D gene uncertain. Trimming shortened V by 8 bases and J by 10 bases, and 18 bases separated the two germline ends. The germline V gene has CDR1 MDHEN and CDR2 SYDVKM. The CDR3 runs 13 residues. The CDR3 loop reads CASLSTPSYEQFF. The DNA of the CDR3 is TGTGCCAGCCTTTCGACACCATCCTACGAGCAGTTCTTC.

This clonotype has at least ten counts. V usage is TRBV7-8 and J usage is TRBJ1-2, with D possibly TRBD1 on 5 matching bases. Germline-derived CDR1 and CDR2 are SGHVS and FQNEAQ. V lost 5 bases and J 4 bases, leaving 14 bases between the germline ends. The CDR3 loop spans 14 amino acids. The CDR3 DNA reads TGTGCCAGCAGCGCGCTACAGGTGCCCTATGGCTACACCTTC. This gives the protein CASSALQVPYGYTF.

The chain has TRBV3-1 and TRBJ1-1; maybe TRBD1 (6 bases). The CDR3 has 14 amino acids. The V gene's germline CDR1 is LGHDT and CDR2 YNNKEL (reference sequence). V was pared by 4 bases and J by 7 bases, with 16 bases between. This chain's CDR3 is CASSPLYRANEAFF. The CDR3 region has the DNA TGTGCCAGCAGCCCCCTTTACAGGGCCAATGAAGCTTTCTTT.

This chain uses TRBV3-1 with TRBJ2-4; 8 nucleotides agree with TRBD1. J was trimmed by 8 bases and V by 4 bases; bases with no gene match: 4. This CDR3 has 13 amino acids. CDR1 and CDR2 (germline): LGHDT, YNNKEL (reference sequence). In DNA, the CDR3 is TGTGCCAGCAGCCCGGGACAGGCAGACATTCAGTACTTC. It encodes CASSPGQADIQYF.

The rearrangement uses TRBV27 and TRBJ1-6; maybe TRBD1 (6 bases). Trimming left V 8 bases short and J 10 bases short, with 15 bases between. Germline V lookup: CDR1 MNHEY, CDR2 SMNVEV (reference sequence). This CDR3 spans 13 amino acids. This CDR3 is CASSTGIGSPLHF. The CDR3 bases are TGTGCCAGCTCAACAGGGATCGGCTCACCCCTCCACTTT.

A remark on this clonotype: A single base separates this from a much larger clone, so it may be a read error. The J gene is TRBJ1-6, the V gene TRBV28; no definite D call. Germline values: CDR1 MDHEN, CDR2 SYDVKM. CDR3 size: 11 residues. CDR3 bases: TGTGCCAGCAGTTTTGGTTCACCCCGCCACTTT. It translates to CASSFGSPRHF.

This clonotype has a count of ten or more. The V gene is TRBV4-3, the J gene TRBJ2-3; D call uncertain. From germline, CDR1 is LGHNA and CDR2 YSLEER. With 0 bases removed from V and 2 bases from J, the gap between germline ends came to 6 bases. CDR3 length: 14 residues. CDR3 nucleotide sequence: TGCGCCAGCAGCCAAGAGGGATCCACAGATACGCAGTATTTT. Amino acid sequence: CASSQEGSTDTQYF.

In its sample, this clonotype was seen many times. The J gene is TRBJ2-7, the V gene TRBV20-1; 7 bases map to TRBD1. The germline CDR1 and CDR2 sequences are DFQATT and SNEGSKA (reference sequence). The CDR3 is 12 residues long. After removal of 3 bases from V and 6 bases from J, the junction contained 5 bases not matched to a gene. CDR3 sequence (DNA): TGCAGTGCTAGTAGCGACAGGGTCGAGCAGTACTTC. This gives the protein CSASSDRVEQYF.

This clonotype was seen a handful of times. V and J are TRBV7-9 and TRBJ2-1, with D perhaps matching TRBD2 (6 bases). This CDR3 has 14 residues. The V gene lost 5 bases and the J gene lost 6 bases, with 14 bases spanning the gap. Germline CDR1 SEHNR, CDR2 FQNEAQ (reference sequence). CDR3 DNA: TGTGCCAGCAGCCGTTCCGGGACTTCCAATGAGCAGTTCTTC. Its protein is CASSRSGTSNEQFF.

This clonotype was detected ten times or more. V gene TRBV5-1 combines with J gene TRBJ1-2; D is unresolved. CDR1 is SGHRS, CDR2 YFSETQ, per germline. Trimming pared 1 base from V and 6 bases from J, leaving 7 bases between. This CDR3 has 12 residues. CDR3 region: CASSLMDHGYTF. The CDR3 bases are TGCGCCAGCAGCTTGATGGACCATGGCTACACCTTC.

This clonotype was detected ten times or more. CDR3 loop: CATSIFGADTQYF. Written as DNA, the CDR3 is TGTGCCACCAGCATTTTCGGGGCAGATACGCAGTATTTT. V gene TRBV15 combines with J gene TRBJ2-3, with D maybe TRBD2 (5 bases). The CDR3 totals 13 residues. The V gene lost 4 bases and the J gene lost 4 bases, with 9 bases spanning the gap. Germline loops: CDR1 LNHNV, CDR2 YYDKDF (reference sequence).

The chain joins TRBV6-1 to TRBJ1-6; maybe TRBD1 (6 bases). The CDR3 is 15 residues long. CDR1 MNHNS and CDR2 SASEGT come from the germline V gene. V was shortened by 4 bases and J by 4 bases, with 11 bases between the two germline ends. CDR3 sequence reads: CASSARDTYNSPLHF. The CDR3 nucleotides are TGTGCCAGCAGTGCCCGGGACACATATAATTCACCCCTCCACTTT.

The chain combines TRBV7-2 with TRBJ1-6; possibly TRBD1 for D (5 bases). This CDR3 comprises 16 residues. The germline gives CDR1 SGHTA, CDR2 FQGNSA. V was cut by 1 base and J by 7 bases, with 14 bases left in between. The chain's CDR3 is CASSLVNAGRNSPLHF. DNA of the CDR3: TGTGCCAGCAGCTTAGTGAACGCGGGACGCAATTCACCCCTCCACTTT.

This clonotype was detected once. This rearrangement joins TRBV5-1 to TRBJ1-1, with a tentative D call TRBD1 (5 bases). The CDR3 runs to 15 residues. The V gene lost 1 base and the J gene lost 1 base, with 11 bases spanning the gap. Germline V gene sequence: CDR1 SGHRS, CDR2 YFSETQ. The CDR3 here is CASSLTDRQNTEAFF. The CDR3 DNA is TGCGCCAGCAGCTTGACAGACAGACAGAACACTGAAGCTTTCTTT.

This chain uses TRBV7-2 with TRBJ2-3; 14 nucleotides match TRBD2. Germline V CDR1 and CDR2: SGHTA, FQGNSA. The CDR3 has 15 amino acids. The trim removed 5 bases at V and 6 bases at J, leaving 4 bases unmatched. CDR3 sequence (DNA): TGTGCCAGCAGCAAGACTAGCGGGGGGGCTGATACGCAGTATTTT. It translates to CASSKTSGGADTQYF.

This clonotype was counted ten times or more. This rearrangement joins TRBV5-1 to TRBJ2-6; D not resolved. CDR3 length equals 17 residues. V was pared by 0 bases and J by 4 bases, with 14 bases between. Germline assignment: CDR1 SGHRS and CDR2 YFSETQ. The CDR3 nucleotides are TGCGCCAGCAGCTTGGATGTCGTTCTCTCAGGGGCCAACGTCCTGACTTTC. As protein: CASSLDVVLSGANVLTF.